Listed below are T cell receptor beta chains from one sample, sequenced in a study of shared clonotypes between healthy human individuals. Some clones are missing from TCRdb's copy, which holds only in-frame ones; the method was immunoSEQ multiplex PCR. This sample has over a million clones, with 96% found just once. Sequenced sample: naive CD4+ T cells sorted from blood. These receptors were collected from a man aged 25 to 45 in good health. Each CDR3 is given without its conserved first and last residue.

v_gene,j_gene,CDR3aa
TRBV7-9,TRBJ2-1,ASSFTGVVEQF
TRBV2,TRBJ1-2,ASSGGLRPYGYT
TRBV27,TRBJ2-2,ASMVSGNTGELF
TRBV5-1,TRBJ2-1,ASSLPGLAGPYNEQF
TRBV7-9,TRBJ2-6,ASSPIQMPGANVLT
TRBV10-3,TRBJ1-3,AISESRGNTIY
TRBV5-6,TRBJ1-5,ASSQLQGAGFSNQPQH
TRBV9,TRBJ2-1,ASSVVAGYHNEQF
TRBV4-3,TRBJ2-3,ASSQDLFSSTDTQY
TRBV6-5,TRBJ2-7,ASRGGGHSYEQY
TRBV18,TRBJ1-1,ASSLGGPGNTEAF
TRBV5-1,TRBJ2-7,ASSSKGQAEGQY
TRBV27,TRBJ2-5,ASSPPGDPKTQY
TRBV2,TRBJ2-7,ATGAPLGGQTYYEQY
TRBV6-5,TRBJ2-7,ASSSTLSYEQY